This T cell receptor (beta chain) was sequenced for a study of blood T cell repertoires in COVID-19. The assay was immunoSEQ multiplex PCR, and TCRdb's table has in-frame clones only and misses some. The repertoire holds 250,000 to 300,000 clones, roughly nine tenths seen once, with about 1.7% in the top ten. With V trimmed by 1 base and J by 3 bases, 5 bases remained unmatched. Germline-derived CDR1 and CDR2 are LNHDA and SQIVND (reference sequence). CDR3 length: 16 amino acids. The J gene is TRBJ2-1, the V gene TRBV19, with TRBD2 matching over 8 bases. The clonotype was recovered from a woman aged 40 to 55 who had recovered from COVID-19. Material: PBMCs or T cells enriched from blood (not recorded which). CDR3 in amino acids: CASSIGGAGVYNEQFF. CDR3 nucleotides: TGTGCCAGTAGTATAGGTGGAGCGGGAGTCTACAATGAGCAGTTCTTC.